The 27 T cell receptor beta chains in this list originate from one sample, sequenced in a study of T cells in Graves' hyperthyroidism and ophthalmopathy (dated by TCRdb to about 2019). The library was built by means of multiplex PCR. TCRdb shows the sequencer as Illumina HiSeq 2000. TCR beta CDR3 regions were amplified from RNA transcripts. A first-round RT-PCR of the TCR CDR3 used the HTBI primer set with the Qiagen OneStep RT-PCR kit. In TCRdb, the public reads were trimmed at Q25 with fastp and aligned with MiXCR, with productive beta chains retained. Each entry merges the rows of one CDR3 protein and shows their most common DNA and genes. The sample profile shows 200,000 to 250,000 distinct CDR3 sequences; roughly a sixth of them were found once. The ten most abundant clones make up around 50% of the sample. The sequencing input was blood. The receptor set was obtained from a man aged 45-65 years with Graves' hyperthyroidism.

Ten or more counts support this clonotype. The chain links TRBV6-1 to TRBJ2-5, with TRBD2 identical over 13 bases. The CDR3 loop spans 17 amino acids. With V trimmed by 4 bases and J by 1 base, 6 bases remained unmatched. Germline V gives CDR1 MNHNS, CDR2 SASEGT. CDR3 protein: CASSGGLAGAVQETQYF. The CDR3 coding sequence is TGTGCCAGCAGTGGCGGACTAGCGGGGGCGGTCCAAGAGACCCAGTACTTC.

This clonotype appeared many times. V and J are TRBV20-1 and TRBJ1-1, with 8 bases lining up with TRBD1. The CDR3 is 15 amino acids. Germline-derived CDR1 and CDR2 are DFQATT and SNEGSKA (reference sequence). The V segment lost 0 bases and the J segment 1 base; nucleotides outside the gene matches: 4. The CDR3 nucleotides read TGCAGTGCTAGAGACCCAGGGACAGGGAACACTGAAGCTTTCTTT. Encoded protein: CSARDPGTGNTEAFF.

This clonotype occurred a few times. This chain joins TRBV10-2 and TRBJ2-5, with 9 bases matching TRBD2. The CDR3 covers 14 residues. The V gene end was trimmed by 6 bases and the J gene end by 3 bases; junction bases not matched to a gene: 5. Germline CDR1 and CDR2: WSHSY and SAAADI. DNA of the CDR3: TGCGCCAGCAGCGGGACTAGCCGTAAAGAGACCCAGTACTTC. It translates to CASSGTSRKETQYF.

The V call is TRBV14, the J call TRBJ2-5; D not resolved. The CDR3 has 12 amino acids. The germline CDR1 and CDR2 sequences are SGHDN and FVKESK. V dropped 3 bases and J dropped 5 bases, with 7 bases sitting between them. The CDR3 loop reads CASSQTRETQYF. The CDR3 DNA follows: TGTGCCAGCAGCCAGACGAGGGAGACCCAGTACTTC.

This clonotype was detected many times. V usage is TRBV28 and J usage is TRBJ2-3; perhaps TRBD2 as D (5 bases). The CDR3 extends over 15 amino acids. The germline gives CDR1 MDHEN, CDR2 SYDVKM. The V end was cut by 10 bases, the J end by 6 bases, with 23 bases between. The CDR3 DNA reads as TGTGCCACCAAGTGGCGGGTCGGGATCGGGGATACGCAGTATTTT. As protein: CATKWRVGIGDTQYF.

This clonotype was picked up many times. The V gene is TRBV12-3 or TRBV12-4, the J gene TRBJ2-7; 7 nucleotides align to TRBD1. With 6 bases clipped from V and 5 bases from J, the junction kept 10 bases outside the gene matches. The CDR3 runs to 14 residues. In DNA form, the CDR3 reads TGTGCCAGCAGCCGTAGACAGGGAAGGGACGAGCAGTACTTC. It specifies CASSRRQGRDEQYF.

This clonotype was counted at least ten times. The rearrangement links TRBV4-1 to TRBJ2-5; tentative D call: TRBD1 (6 bases). The V gene lost 2 bases and the J gene lost 1 base, with 8 bases spanning the gap. CDR1 and CDR2 (germline): MGHRA, YSYEKL. The CDR3 covers 14 residues. CDR3 nucleotides: TGCGCCAGCAGCCAACCAGGGGCCCAAGAGACCCAGTACTTC. This codes for CASSQPGAQETQYF.

This clonotype has a handful of counts. It may be a read error: a sequence one base away is much more abundant. The J gene is TRBJ2-7, the V gene TRBV3-1; TRBD2 matches 13 bases. Germline loops: CDR1 LGHDT, CDR2 YNNKEL (reference sequence). The CDR3 contains 16 residues. The junction had 9 bases not matched to a gene; V was cut back by 3 bases and J by 7 bases. CDR3 sequence (DNA): TGTGCCAGCAGCCAGCGGACTAGCGGGAGAGGCAATGAGCAGTACTTC. Protein sequence: CASSQRTSGRGNEQYF.

This clonotype came up many times. The rearrangement links TRBV7-2 to TRBJ2-1, with unresolved D. The CDR3 runs 15 residues. Germline values: CDR1 SGHTA, CDR2 FQGNSA. The V end lost 6 bases, the J end lost 0 bases, and 12 bases lay between the germline ends. The CDR3 DNA sequence: TGTGCCAGCAGACCCGGCGGAGTCTCCTACAATGAGCAGTTCTTC. Translation: CASRPGGVSYNEQFF.

The rearrangement joins TRBV19 to TRBJ2-1, with 8 bases fitting TRBD2. V dropped 5 bases and J dropped 2; count of bases not matched to a gene: 8. CDR3 size: 16 residues. CDR1 LNHDA and CDR2 SQIVND come from the germline V gene (reference sequence). The CDR3 protein is CASSPSSGYTYNEQFF. In nucleotides, the CDR3 is TGTGCCAGTAGTCCATCTAGCGGGTATACCTACAATGAGCAGTTCTTC.

This clonotype was recorded many times. The V call is TRBV11-3, the J call TRBJ2-1; a weak D match, TRBD2 (6 bases). The V gene lost 5 bases and the J gene lost 4 bases, with 15 bases spanning the gap. In germline, CDR1 is SGHNT, CDR2 YENEEA. The CDR3 contains 15 residues. The CDR3 loop reads CASSPAGGDYNEQFF. The DNA for the CDR3 is TGTGCCAGCAGCCCAGCGGGCGGGGATTACAATGAGCAGTTCTTC.

This clonotype has ten or more counts. This sequence joins TRBV7-2 and TRBJ2-7; 7 nucleotides agree with TRBD1. The junction had 3 bases not matched to a gene; V was cut back by 4 bases and J by 3 bases. Germline V gene data show CDR1 as SGHTA and CDR2 as FQGNSA. The CDR3 has 13 amino acids. In DNA form, the CDR3 reads TGTGCCAGCAGCTCTGGACAGGACTACGAGCAGTACTTC. This translates into CASSSGQDYEQYF.

J is TRBJ1-5 and V is TRBV19; weak D call: TRBD1 (6 bases). CDR1 is LNHDA and CDR2 is SQIVND in the germline V gene (reference sequence). This CDR3 is 13 amino acids long. V lost 6 bases and J 4 bases, leaving 10 bases between the germline ends. The CDR3 here is CASRKGGNQPQHF. The CDR3 DNA sequence: TGTGCCAGTAGGAAGGGGGGAAATCAGCCCCAGCATTTT.

This clonotype showed up many times. The rearrangement links TRBV6-1 to TRBJ2-1, with D perhaps TRBD2 (6 bases). The CDR3 contains 13 residues. Trimming stripped 7 bases from V and 6 bases from J, with 13 bases between. In germline, CDR1 is MNHNS, CDR2 SASEGT. The CDR3 DNA reads TGTGCCAGCACTCCGGGAGCTGGCAATGAGCAGTTCTTC. Protein sequence: CASTPGAGNEQFF.

This clonotype was seen ten or more times. This rearrangement joins TRBV20-1 to TRBJ1-1, with TRBD1 matching over 7 bases. CDR1 is DFQATT, CDR2 SNEGSKA, per germline (reference sequence). The trim removed 1 base at V and 5 bases at J, leaving 7 bases unmatched. The CDR3 runs to 14 residues. The CDR3: CSARGGGGWTEAFF. In DNA form, the CDR3 reads TGCAGTGCTAGAGGGGGAGGGGGCTGGACTGAAGCTTTCTTT.

This clonotype was seen more than once but under ten times. The chain employs TRBV20-1 and TRBJ2-3; weak D call: TRBD2 (5 bases). CDR3 length: 17 residues. V was clipped by 0 bases and J by 0 bases, with 16 bases between them. Germline V gene lookup returns CDR1 DFQATT and CDR2 SNEGSKA (reference sequence). Here the CDR3 DNA reads TGCAGTGCTAGAGATCCAATTCGGACTTCTAGCACAGATACGCAGTATTTT. Translated: CSARDPIRTSSTDTQYF.

This clonotype was observed many times. V gene TRBV11-2 combines with J gene TRBJ2-1; 11 bases agree with TRBD2. Germline CDR1 reads SGHAT; CDR2 reads FQNNGV. The V gene end was trimmed by 1 base and the J gene end by 4 bases; junction bases not matched to a gene: 0. The CDR3 is 15 residues long. CDR3 nucleotide sequence: TGTGCCAGCAGCTTAGGACTAGCGGGGTACAATGAGCAGTTCTTC. This gives the protein CASSLGLAGYNEQFF.

CDR3 protein: CASSVRTVNTEAFF. The CDR3 DNA reads as TGTGCCAGCAGCGTTCGGACAGTGAACACTGAAGCTTTCTTT. The chain is built from TRBV7-9 and TRBJ1-1, with D possibly matching TRBD1 (6 bases). Germline V gene data show CDR1 as SEHNR and CDR2 as FQNEAQ (reference sequence). Deletions cut 5 bases from V and 0 bases from J, with 10 bases between. CDR3 length equals 14 residues.

This clonotype came up many times. V usage is TRBV20-1 and J usage is TRBJ1-1; 7 bases align to TRBD1. The V gene end was trimmed by 0 bases and the J gene end by 3 bases; junction bases not matched to a gene: 7. CDR1 is DFQATT and CDR2 is SNEGSKA in the germline V gene (reference sequence). CDR3 length: 15 amino acids. CDR3 DNA: TGCAGTGCTAGAGATAGAAAGAGGGGGCACACTGAAGCTTTCTTT. It translates to CSARDRKRGHTEAFF.

This clonotype was counted many times. The rearrangement joins TRBV27 to TRBJ2-7, with D possibly matching TRBD2 (5 bases). V shed 2 bases and J shed 7 bases, with 12 bases lying between them. The length of the CDR3 is 13 residues. Germline V gene lookup returns CDR1 MNHEY and CDR2 SMNVEV (reference sequence). The CDR3 sequence is CASSLNREAEQYF. For the CDR3, the DNA is TGTGCCAGCAGTTTAAACCGGGAAGCTGAGCAGTACTTC.

This clonotype was detected many times. The gene calls are TRBV4-1 and TRBJ2-1; 9 nucleotides agree with TRBD2. The germline gives CDR1 MGHRA, CDR2 YSYEKL. The V and J ends lost 4 bases and 1 base, in that order; junction bases with no gene match: 5. The CDR3 has 16 amino acids. The CDR3 is CASSLRLAASYNEQFF. In DNA, the CDR3 is TGCGCCAGCAGCCTCCGACTAGCGGCATCCTACAATGAGCAGTTCTTC.

CDR3 DNA sequence: TGTGCCAGCAGCTTTCCCGGCAACACAGATACGCAGTATTTT. It specifies CASSFPGNTDTQYF. The chain carries TRBV5-4 and TRBJ2-3; no reliable D call. The CDR3 contains 14 residues. Per germline, CDR1 SGHNT and CDR2 YYREEE (reference sequence). Trimming took off 2 bases at V and 2 bases at J, with 9 bases between the two ends.

This chain joins TRBV20-1 and TRBJ2-3; D ambiguous. The germline V gene encodes CDR1 DFQATT and CDR2 SNEGSKA (reference sequence). V lost 6 bases to trimming and J lost 4 bases, with 17 bases between them. The CDR3 is made up of 14 amino acids. The CDR3 nucleotides read TGCAGTGCCCGAAAGGACGGCCCGTCAGATACGCAGTATTTT. As protein: CSARKDGPSDTQYF.

This clonotype was recorded at least ten times. The J gene is TRBJ2-3, the V gene TRBV5-1, with D tentatively TRBD2 (6 bases). The CDR3 covers 16 residues. CDR1 and CDR2 from the germline V gene are SGHRS and YFSETQ. The V and J ends lost 0 bases and 2 bases respectively, with 13 bases between them. CDR3 sequence: CASSLVWRGPTDTQYF. DNA for the CDR3: TGCGCCAGCAGCTTGGTGTGGCGGGGCCCCACAGATACGCAGTATTTT. The full variable domain, in which reference TRBV5-1 and TRBJ2-3 provide the parts outside the CDR3, is KAGVTQTPRYLIKTRGQQVTLSCSPISGHRSVSWYQQTPGQGLQFLFEYFSETQRNKGNFPGRFSGRQFSNSRSEMNVSTLELGDSALYLCASSLVWRGPTDTQYFGPGTRLTVL.

V gene TRBV6-1 combines with J gene TRBJ2-5; D uncertain. From germline, CDR1 is MNHNS and CDR2 SASEGT. The CDR3 runs to 11 residues. V shed 6 bases and J shed 7 bases, with 9 bases lying between them. CDR3 loop: CASRGAWTQYF. CDR3 DNA: TGTGCCAGCAGGGGCGCTTGGACCCAGTACTTC.

This clonotype was observed at least ten times. V and J are TRBV7-2 and TRBJ2-5, with a possible D match to TRBD2 (5 bases). CDR3 length: 17 residues. V was shortened by 2 bases and J by 2 bases, with 18 bases between the two germline ends. Germline CDR1 reads SGHTA; CDR2 reads FQGNSA. This CDR3 is CASSLNRGGTGQETQYF. CDR3 in DNA: TGTGCCAGCAGCTTAAATCGCGGCGGAACGGGGCAAGAGACCCAGTACTTC.

The chain joins TRBV20-1 to TRBJ2-1, with TRBD2 matching over 12 bases. CDR1 and CDR2 from the germline V gene are DFQATT and SNEGSKA (reference sequence). The CDR3 covers 18 residues. Trimming took 6 bases from V and 5 from J; bases not matched to a gene: 17. This CDR3 reads CSALTRGSSGRADNEQFF. CDR3 DNA sequence: TGCAGTGCCTTAACTCGTGGATCTAGCGGGAGGGCCGACAATGAGCAGTTCTTC.